This TCR beta chain was observed in a study of regulatory T cells in long-lasting Graves disease. In building TCR beta libraries, iRepertoire HTBI primers were used together with Arm-PCR of CDR3 regions. TCRdb called the multiplex PCR reads again in MiXCR, with one record for every CDR3 protein. The sample lists 600,000 to 800,000 distinct CDR3 sequences, 25% to 35% occurring once. Described time point: persistent/refractory GD, antithyroid drugs over 5 years with positive TRAb. After RNA was extracted from PBMCs, the TCR library was made from it. In this sample, this clonotype turned up a few times. This CDR3 region has 14 residues. Germline loops: CDR1 KGHDR, CDR2 SFDVKD. Germline trimming cut 4 bases from V and 8 bases from J; bases unmatched to any gene: 9.

The rearrangement links TRBV24-1 to TRBJ1-2, with 7 bases that match TRBD1. Sequencing used peripheral blood mononuclear cells (PBMCs), obtained when the disease was refractory, from a patient treated with antithyroid drugs. The receptor's source is a female donor with Graves disease. CDR3 sequence: CATSDSDRAGGYTF. The CDR3 nucleotides read TGTGCCACCAGTGACTCTGACAGGGCTGGGGGCTACACCTTC.